This TCR beta chain comes out of a study of blood T cells in healthy people across ages. Combining a sample-barcoded 5' primer with a J-beta primer mix, a second PCR ran for roughly 7 to 12 cycles. TCRdb re-called the 5' RACE reads through MiXCR, storing one row per CDR3 protein. The table lists about 1,500,000 distinct CDR3 sequences, about 28% of them singletons, with roughly 8.2% in the top ten. This clonotype was detected only a few times. Healthy individuals of Caucasian origin from Russia, aged about 6 to 100, served as donors. Drawing of peripheral blood yielded roughly 9.3 milliliters from each donor. Each sample yielded at least 5.5 micrograms of PBMC total RNA. The germline V gene encodes CDR1 MGHRA and CDR2 YSYEKL. The CDR3 sequence is 17 residues long. Trimming removed 0 bases from V and 7 bases from J; junction bases left unmatched: 9.

The sequenced material came from blood. This chain links TRBV4-1 with TRBJ2-3, with 11 bases aligning to TRBD1. This clonotype originated in a woman aged 25 to 39 in good health. The CDR3 spells CASSQDLGGQGDYTQYF. The CDR3 DNA reads TGCGCCAGCAGCCAAGATCTTGGGGGACAGGGGGACTATACGCAGTATTTT.